One and the same sample provided the 32 T cell receptor beta chains below, sequenced in a study of blood T cells in healthy people across ages. The authors ran a second PCR of about 7 to 11 cycles using a sample-barcoded 5' primer and a J-beta primer mix. TCRdb itself ran the 5' RACE reads through MiXCR, one entry per CDR3 protein. The top ten hold 7.9% of the sample, which has about 1,600,000 distinct CDR3 sequences, 40% to 50% seen once. Sequenced: blood. All receptors derive from a woman aged 18-30 years in good health.

V is TRBV12-3 or TRBV12-4 and J is TRBJ2-1; 7 bases agree with TRBD2. CDR3 length: 16 amino acids. Trimming took 4 bases from V and 5 from J; bases not matched to a gene: 11. This CDR3 reads CASSSSLRGRDNEQFF. The CDR3 DNA sequence: TGTGCCAGCAGTTCCTCTCTGCGCGGGAGAGACAATGAGCAGTTCTTC.

J is TRBJ2-4 and V is TRBV9, with 7 bases identical to TRBD2. Judging by the DNA end, TRBJ2-7 fits better; the J call may be wrong. Per germline, CDR1 SGDLS and CDR2 YYNGEE. The CDR3 extends over 14 amino acids. The CDR3 DNA reads TGTGCCTCCCAATTGGGGGGAGGGGTCGGCGAGCAGTACTTC. Translated: CASQLGGGVGEQYF.

The chain carries TRBV27 and TRBJ1-2; D may be TRBD1 (5 bases). Trimming left V 7 bases short and J 4 bases short, with 19 bases between. CDR1 MNHEY and CDR2 SMNVEV come from the germline V gene (reference sequence). CDR3 length: 15 residues. The CDR3 DNA reads TGTGCCAGCACCCTAAAGGGGACGTCTTCCTATGGCTACACCTTC. Its translation is CASTLKGTSSYGYTF.

The rearrangement joins TRBV18 to TRBJ1-2, with unresolved D. This CDR3 contains 12 residues. V lost 3 bases and J 5 bases, leaving 7 bases between the germline ends. Per the germline V gene, CDR1 is KGHSH and CDR2 is LQKENI. CDR3 sequence (DNA): TGTGCCAGCTCACCGGACGATTATGGCTACACCTTC. Protein: CASSPDDYGYTF.

CDR3 sequence (DNA): TGCGCCAGCAGCTCCCAAATAAACACTGAAGCTTTCTTT. Protein product: CASSSQINTEAFF. J is TRBJ1-1 and V is TRBV5-1; D is unresolved. Trimming removed 3 bases at V and 2 bases at J, with 8 bases between. Germline CDR1 reads SGHRS; CDR2 reads YFSETQ. The CDR3 spans 13 residues.

V usage is TRBV7-9 and J usage is TRBJ1-1; no clear D gene. Trimming cost V 1 base and J 8 bases, with 8 bases left between them. This CDR3 region has 12 residues. Germline assignment: CDR1 SEHNR and CDR2 FQNEAQ (reference sequence). Written as DNA, the CDR3 is TGTGCCAGCAGCTTAGAGCCCGGAGAAGCTTTCTTT. It is translated as CASSLEPGEAFF. The whole variable domain, remainder taken from reference TRBV7-9 and TRBJ1-1, is DTGVSQNPRHKITKRGQNVTFRCDPISEHNRLYWYRQTLGQGPEFLTYFQNEAQLEKSRLLSDRFSAERPKGSFSTLEIQRTEQGDSAMYLCASSLEPGEAFFGQGTRLTVV.

This clonotype was observed a few times. The chain carries TRBV4-1 and TRBJ2-1; 11 positions agree with TRBD2. The CDR3 extends over 17 amino acids. With V trimmed by 3 bases and J by 2 bases, 6 bases remained unmatched. Germline assignment: CDR1 MGHRA and CDR2 YSYEKL. The CDR3 spells CASSQIISGGAYNEQFF. The CDR3 nucleotides are TGCGCCAGCAGCCAGATAATTAGCGGGGGGGCCTACAATGAGCAGTTCTTC.

This clonotype has just a few counts. The chain carries TRBV7-2 and TRBJ1-3; 8 nucleotides align to TRBD1. J was trimmed by 4 bases and V by 4 bases; bases with no gene match: 6. The CDR3 spans 15 residues. Germline-derived CDR1 and CDR2 are SGHTA and FQGNSA. The CDR3 bases are TGTGCCAGCAGCTCCAGGACAGGGTTAGGAAACACCATATATTTT. Translating it yields CASSSRTGLGNTIYF.

A note on this clonotype: One end of the junction does not line up with germline, which may come from a read error. V and J are TRBV28 and TRBJ1-6; unclear D gene. Germline values: CDR1 MDHEN, CDR2 SYDVKM. The CDR3 loop spans 15 amino acids. CDR3 amino acids: CASSAPDLSNPPLHF. The CDR3 DNA sequence: TGTGCCAGTAGTGCACCCGACTTGAGTAATCCACCCCTCCACTTT. The entire variable domain, with the rest obtained from reference TRBV28 and TRBJ1-6, is as follows: DVKVTQSSRYLVKRTGEKVFLECVQDMDHENMFWYRQDPGLGLRLIYFSYDVKMKEKGDIPEGYSVSREKKERFSLILESASTNQTSMYLCASSAPDLSNPPLHFGNGTRLTVT.

The chain carries TRBV27 and TRBJ2-2; D is possibly TRBD2 (6 bases). CDR3 length equals 14 residues. Trimming cost V 10 bases and J 4 bases, with 16 bases left between them. The germline gives CDR1 MNHEY, CDR2 SMNVEV (reference sequence). CDR3 DNA sequence: TGTGCCACCTCACGAGTCGGGGGCACCGGGGAGCTGTTTTTT. It codes for CATSRVGGTGELFF.

CDR3 in DNA: TGTGCCAGCAGTCTAGGGGGACAGGGGGTTGCGGAGACCCAGTACTTC. This gives the protein CASSLGGQGVAETQYF. This chain connects TRBV12-3 or TRBV12-4 to TRBJ2-5, with 11 bases identical to TRBD1. This CDR3 contains 16 residues. After removal of 5 bases from V and 5 bases from J, the junction contained 10 bases not matched to a gene.

This clonotype appeared once. The chain has TRBV3-1 and TRBJ2-7, with 10 bases aligning to TRBD2. The CDR3 spans 15 residues. CDR1 and CDR2 (germline): LGHDT, YNNKEL (reference sequence). Germline trimming cut 1 base from V and 2 bases from J; bases unmatched to any gene: 2. Here the CDR3 reads CASSQGAGGPYEQYF. The CDR3 DNA reads as TGTGCCAGCAGCCAAGGAGCGGGAGGGCCCTACGAGCAGTACTTC.

This clonotype came up once. The V gene is TRBV20-1, the J gene TRBJ2-1; 15 bases are a match to TRBD2. The DNA end is more similar to TRBJ2-7, so the J call may be wrong. Germline CDR1 reads DFQATT; CDR2 reads SNEGSKA (reference sequence). The CDR3 consists of 17 residues. The CDR3, as DNA: TGCAGTGCCCGGGCCGGGACTAGCGGGAGGACTTACAATGAGCAGTACTTC. Residues: CSARAGTSGRTYNEQYF.

This sequence joins TRBV12-3 or TRBV12-4 and TRBJ2-7; D gene unclear. With 2 bases removed from V and 5 bases from J, the gap between germline ends came to 10 bases. The CDR3 loop spans 13 amino acids. The CDR3 reads CASSLSGRHEQYF. CDR3 coding DNA: TGTGCCAGCAGTTTAAGTGGACGCCACGAGCAGTACTTC.

The rearrangement joins TRBV7-2 to TRBJ2-3; 8 bases map to TRBD2. J gave up 4 bases and V 5 bases, and 5 bases lay outside the gene matches. There are 14 residues in the CDR3. The V gene's germline CDR1 is SGHTA and CDR2 FQGNSA. CDR3 DNA: TGTGCCAGCAGCGCCTTTAGCGGGGCAGATACGCAGTATTTT. Its translation: CASSAFSGADTQYF.

This clonotype has just one count. V gene TRBV6-1 combines with J gene TRBJ2-7; D is perhaps TRBD2 (5 bases). In germline, CDR1 is MNHNS, CDR2 SASEGT. Trimming stripped 6 bases from V and 6 bases from J, with 18 bases between. This CDR3 comprises 14 residues. As DNA, the CDR3 is TGTGCCAGCAGGCCCGCTCGGGCAGAGGGCGAGCAGTACTTC. It is translated as CASRPARAEGEQYF.

This clonotype was observed a handful of times. The chain recombines TRBV2 with TRBJ1-4; TRBD1 is a possible D gene (5 bases). Deletions cut 4 bases from V and 7 bases from J, with 10 bases between. Looked up from germline, CDR1 is SNHLY and CDR2 is FYNNEI. This CDR3 region has 13 residues. The CDR3 DNA follows: TGTGCCAGCAGTGGCAGGGAGGGTGAAAAACTGTTTTTT. Protein sequence: CASSGREGEKLFF.

The chain combines TRBV6-4 with TRBJ1-3, with a weak D call TRBD1 (5 bases). This CDR3 contains 12 residues. Germline-derived CDR1 and CDR2 are MRHNA and SNTAGT. The ends were cut back, 3 bases at V and 9 bases at J, with 9 bases in the middle. CDR3 protein: CASSDAGGTIYF. CDR3 coding DNA: TGTGCCAGCAGTGATGCGGGGGGCACCATATATTTT.

This clonotype came up a few times. The rearrangement joins TRBV29-1 to TRBJ1-2, with TRBD1 matching over 11 bases. J lost 4 bases, V lost 7 bases, and 11 bases had no gene match. Germline CDR1 SQVTM, CDR2 ANQGSEA. This CDR3 contains 15 residues. The CDR3 coding sequence is TGCAGCGCGGGGGGGACAGGGGGTTACAGCTATGGCTACACCTTC. Its translation: CSAGGTGGYSYGYTF.

The chain has TRBV12-3 or TRBV12-4 and TRBJ1-5; 8 nucleotides agree with TRBD1. The CDR3 has 16 residues. Germline trimming cut 3 bases from V and 3 bases from J; bases unmatched to any gene: 7. The CDR3 here is CASSFVQGANNQPQHF. In DNA, the CDR3 is TGTGCCAGCAGTTTCGTCCAGGGGGCTAACAATCAGCCCCAGCATTTT.

Only one count was recorded for this clonotype. This chain connects TRBV4-1 to TRBJ2-1; D gene uncertain. The V and J ends lost 4 bases and 5 bases respectively, with 12 bases between them. Germline CDR1 and CDR2: MGHRA and YSYEKL. The CDR3 covers 14 residues. Written as DNA, the CDR3 is TGCGCCAGCAGCCCCCCGGGTAGGGACAATGAGCAGTTCTTC. Amino acids: CASSPPGRDNEQFF.

This chain joins TRBV7-9 and TRBJ1-1; D uncertain. With 3 bases removed from V and 1 base from J, the gap between germline ends came to 12 bases. This CDR3 region has 15 residues. Germline loops: CDR1 SEHNR, CDR2 FQNEAQ (reference sequence). This CDR3 is CASSLKGGPNTEAFF. CDR3 in DNA: TGTGCCAGCAGCTTGAAGGGAGGGCCGAACACTGAAGCTTTCTTT.

V and J are TRBV28 and TRBJ2-3, with 7 bases aligning to TRBD2. J gave up 5 bases and V 2 bases, and 7 bases lay outside the gene matches. CDR1 is MDHEN and CDR2 is SYDVKM in the germline V gene. This CDR3 spans 15 amino acids. CDR3 nucleotide sequence: TGTGCCAGCAGTTTACGGGCGGGGGTGATAGATACGCAGTATTTT. It yields the protein CASSLRAGVIDTQYF.

The rearrangement links TRBV27 to TRBJ2-1, with D perhaps being TRBD1 or TRBD2 (6 bases each). Trimming cost V 4 bases and J 12 bases, with 25 bases left between them. This CDR3 region has 16 residues. CDR1 and CDR2 (germline): MNHEY, SMNVEV (reference sequence). Here the CDR3 DNA reads TGTGCCAGCAGTTCCCCGGGACTGGGGGCAATGAGCAGGCAGTTCTTC. It translates to CASSSPGLGAMSRQFF.

This clonotype appeared a few times. The chain recombines TRBV20-1 with TRBJ2-7, with 10 bases aligning to TRBD2. CDR3 length equals 14 residues. V lost 3 bases, J lost 5 bases, and 7 bases stayed unmatched. Germline CDR1 is DFQATT and CDR2 is SNEGSKA (reference sequence). The CDR3 loop is CSARTGTSVDEQYF. CDR3 DNA sequence: TGCAGTGCTAGGACCGGGACTAGCGTCGACGAGCAGTACTTC.

The CDR3 nucleotides are TGTGCCAGCAGCTTACTAAGGGGACAGAACACTGAAGCTTTCTTT. It yields the protein CASSLLRGQNTEAFF. This chain links TRBV7-9 with TRBJ1-1; D perhaps matches TRBD1 (6 bases). The CDR3 has 15 amino acids. Per the germline V gene, CDR1 is SEHNR and CDR2 is FQNEAQ (reference sequence). Trimming took 2 bases from V and 1 from J, leaving 11 bases between them.

This clonotype was counted only a few times. This sequence joins TRBV5-1 and TRBJ2-2; D not resolved. Germline lookup yields CDR1 SGHRS and CDR2 YFSETQ. The CDR3 consists of 15 residues. The germline V and J ends were trimmed by 0 bases and 10 bases, with 16 bases remaining between them. CDR3 in DNA: TGCGCCAGCAGCTTGGCGGGTGTGGGCGATGAGGAGCTGTTTTTT. Protein product: CASSLAGVGDEELFF.

This chain joins TRBV7-2 and TRBJ2-1; 7 nucleotides match TRBD2. CDR3 length equals 16 residues. The germline V gene encodes CDR1 SGHTA and CDR2 FQGNSA. The ends lost 5 bases at V and 4 bases at J; junction bases unmatched: 11. CDR3 bases: TGTGCCAGCAGCCTAGATAGGGGCGGGGGTTACAATGAGCAGTTCTTC. Amino acids: CASSLDRGGGYNEQFF.

V gene TRBV29-1 combines with J gene TRBJ2-7; maybe TRBD2 (5 bases). In germline, CDR1 is SQVTM, CDR2 ANQGSEA. The CDR3 runs 12 residues. Trimming removed 7 bases from V and 5 bases from J, with 15 bases in between. CDR3: CSADIIGDEQYF. The DNA of the CDR3 is TGCAGCGCTGACATAATCGGGGACGAGCAGTACTTC.

This chain joins TRBV28 and TRBJ2-3; 9 bases match TRBD2. Unmatched junction bases numbered 9, after V lost 6 bases and J lost 5 bases. CDR3 length: 15 residues. Germline V CDR1 and CDR2: MDHEN, SYDVKM. The CDR3 here is CASSLTSGLGDTQYF. As DNA, the CDR3 is TGTGCCAGCAGCCTCACTAGCGGGCTTGGAGATACGCAGTATTTT.

This clonotype has more than one count but fewer than ten. This sequence joins TRBV5-1 and TRBJ2-5; 15 positions match TRBD2. Germline V CDR1 and CDR2: SGHRS, YFSETQ. Unmatched junction bases numbered 9, after V lost 4 bases and J lost 5 bases. CDR3 size: 17 residues. The chain's CDR3 is CASSPGLAGGTMETQYF. The CDR3 nucleotides are TGCGCCAGCAGCCCAGGACTAGCGGGGGGGACCATGGAGACCCAGTACTTC.

The rearrangement joins TRBV20-1 to TRBJ2-5, with 7 bases fitting TRBD1. The germline V gene has CDR1 DFQATT and CDR2 SNEGSKA (reference sequence). There are 15 residues in the CDR3. For the CDR3, the DNA is TGCAGCGTTAGGCCCCTGGACAGGTACGAAGAGACCCAGTACTTC. Its translation is CSVRPLDRYEETQYF.